These 13 T cell receptor beta chains came from one sample sequenced in a study of OX40 agonist ivuxolimab in advanced cancers. Produced via immunoSEQ multiplex PCR; TCRdb's table is partial and in-frame only. Here the sample spans some 150,000 clones, about nine tenths being singletons. The specimen comprised CD4+ or CD8+ T cells sorted from blood, sampled in a trial of the OX40 agonist ivuxolimab. The receptors come from an adult with an advanced solid tumor such as melanoma, head and neck, liver or kidney cancer.

V usage is TRBV2 and J usage is TRBJ2-4; the D gene is possibly TRBD2 (5 bases). Trimming took off 5 bases at V and 0 bases at J, with 11 bases between the two ends. CDR3 length equals 15 residues. Per the germline V gene, CDR1 is SNHLY and CDR2 is FYNNEI. The chain's CDR3 is CASSHSVIAKNIQYF. Here the CDR3 DNA reads TGTGCCAGCAGTCATAGCGTTATAGCCAAAAACATTCAGTACTTC.

The V gene is TRBV7-2, the J gene TRBJ2-7, with D possibly matching TRBD2 (5 bases). V lost 5 bases and J lost 3, with 11 bases in between. In germline, CDR1 is SGHTA, CDR2 FQGNSA. This CDR3 is built from 13 residues. This CDR3 is CASSGREGYEQYF. The CDR3 DNA reads TGTGCCAGCAGCGGGAGAGAGGGCTACGAGCAGTACTTC.

This clone was found a few times. This chain uses TRBV10-2 with TRBJ2-1; 11 bases fit TRBD2. This CDR3 is built from 14 residues. The V and J ends lost 6 bases and 7 bases, in that order; junction bases with no gene match: 5. Germline CDR1 reads WSHSY; CDR2 reads SAAADI. DNA of the CDR3: TGCGCCAGCAGGGGGACTAGCGGCCATAATGAGCAGTTCTTC. Its translation is CASRGTSGHNEQFF.

J is TRBJ2-7 and V is TRBV28; the D gene is possibly TRBD2 (6 bases). The V end lost 5 bases, the J end lost 2 bases, and 13 bases lay between the germline ends. Per germline, CDR1 MDHEN and CDR2 SYDVKM. The CDR3 loop spans 14 amino acids. CDR3: CASSRGLAPYEQYF. The CDR3 DNA follows: TGTGCCAGCAGTAGGGGACTGGCCCCCTACGAGCAGTACTTC. Together with reference TRBV28 and TRBJ2-7, the CDR3 gives the full variable domain: DVKVTQSSRYLVKRTGEKVFLECVQDMDHENMFWYRQDPGLGLRLIYFSYDVKMKEKGDIPEGYSVSREKKERFSLILESASTNQTSMYLCASSRGLAPYEQYFGPGTRLTVT.

The gene calls are TRBV28 and TRBJ2-5; 7 nucleotides match TRBD1. The V and J ends lost 6 bases and 3 bases, in that order; junction bases with no gene match: 7. The CDR3 is made up of 14 amino acids. Germline-derived CDR1 and CDR2 are MDHEN and SYDVKM. The CDR3 sequence: CASSQAGTEETQYF. The CDR3 coding sequence is TGTGCCAGCAGCCAAGCCGGGACAGAAGAGACCCAGTACTTC.

The chain employs TRBV5-4 and TRBJ2-5, with 14 bases that match TRBD2. The V and J ends lost 4 bases and 1 base, in that order; junction bases with no gene match: 9. Germline lookup yields CDR1 SGHNT and CDR2 YYREEE (reference sequence). This CDR3 is 18 amino acids long. CDR3 in amino acids: CASSKSRLAGGIQETQYF. The CDR3 coding sequence is TGTGCCAGCAGCAAATCTCGACTAGCGGGAGGGATCCAAGAGACCCAGTACTTC.

This clone came up once. The gene calls are TRBV7-3 and TRBJ2-1; 8 nucleotides match TRBD1. Trimming cost V 6 bases and J 6 bases; bases outside gene matches: 7. The CDR3 has 14 residues. Germline CDR1 and CDR2: SGHTA and FQGTGA. The CDR3 sequence is CASSKGQGVNEQFF. Written as DNA, the CDR3 is TGTGCCAGCAGTAAAGGACAGGGTGTCAATGAGCAGTTCTTC.

The chain uses TRBV5-6 and TRBJ1-2; D possibly corresponds to TRBD1 (5 bases). The germline V gene has CDR1 SGHDT and CDR2 YYEEEE. The CDR3 is 14 amino acids. The ends were cut back, 3 bases at V and 8 bases at J, with 17 bases in the middle. The CDR3 here is CASSSQGFPGGYTF. In DNA form, the CDR3 reads TGTGCCAGCAGCTCCCAGGGCTTTCCTGGAGGCTACACCTTC.

The chain has TRBV28 and TRBJ1-3; 9 bases agree with TRBD1. This CDR3 comprises 16 residues. J was trimmed by 4 bases and V by 7 bases; bases with no gene match: 11. Germline V gene lookup returns CDR1 MDHEN and CDR2 SYDVKM. The CDR3: CASTLGTGTLGNTIYF. The DNA for the CDR3 is TGTGCCAGCACCTTGGGGACAGGGACACTCGGAAACACCATATATTTT. The full variable domain, with the rest looked up from reference TRBV28 and TRBJ1-3, is DVKVTQSSRYLVKRTGEKVFLECVQDMDHENMFWYRQDPGLGLRLIYFSYDVKMKEKGDIPEGYSVSREKKERFSLILESASTNQTSMYLCASTLGTGTLGNTIYFGEGSWLTVV.

The chain is built from TRBV6-6 and TRBJ2-7; 9 nucleotides agree with TRBD1. V was pared by 4 bases and J by 10 bases, with 11 bases of the junction left unmatched. In germline, CDR1 is MNHNY, CDR2 SVGAGI (reference sequence). CDR3 length: 14 residues. CDR3 nucleotides: TGTGCCAGCAGTTCCCCTATGTGGGACAGGGTTCAGTACTTC. Translated, it gives CASSSPMWDRVQYF.

The chain uses TRBV21-1 and TRBJ2-7; the table's D call of TRBD1 was not tested on the DNA. TRBV21-1 corresponds to a pseudogene. There are 15 residues in the CDR3. CDR3 bases: TGTGCCAGCAGCTCTTCAGGGAAAACGTTGTACGAGCAGTACTTC. This gives the protein CASSSSGKTLYEQYF.

The chain recombines TRBV18 with TRBJ2-7; maybe TRBD1 (6 bases). The V end lost 3 bases, the J end lost 5 bases, and 8 bases lay between the germline ends. The length of the CDR3 is 12 residues. From germline, CDR1 is KGHSH and CDR2 LQKENI. CDR3 sequence (DNA): TGTGCCAGCTCACCCGGACAGAACGAGCAGTACTTC. It codes for CASSPGQNEQYF.

The V call is TRBV28, the J call TRBJ1-2; 9 nucleotides match TRBD1. Germline V gives CDR1 MDHEN, CDR2 SYDVKM. The CDR3 covers 14 residues. V lost 2 bases, J lost 7 bases, and 5 bases stayed unmatched. The CDR3: CASSLEQGASGYTF. CDR3 in DNA: TGTGCCAGCAGTTTAGAACAGGGGGCGTCTGGCTACACCTTC.